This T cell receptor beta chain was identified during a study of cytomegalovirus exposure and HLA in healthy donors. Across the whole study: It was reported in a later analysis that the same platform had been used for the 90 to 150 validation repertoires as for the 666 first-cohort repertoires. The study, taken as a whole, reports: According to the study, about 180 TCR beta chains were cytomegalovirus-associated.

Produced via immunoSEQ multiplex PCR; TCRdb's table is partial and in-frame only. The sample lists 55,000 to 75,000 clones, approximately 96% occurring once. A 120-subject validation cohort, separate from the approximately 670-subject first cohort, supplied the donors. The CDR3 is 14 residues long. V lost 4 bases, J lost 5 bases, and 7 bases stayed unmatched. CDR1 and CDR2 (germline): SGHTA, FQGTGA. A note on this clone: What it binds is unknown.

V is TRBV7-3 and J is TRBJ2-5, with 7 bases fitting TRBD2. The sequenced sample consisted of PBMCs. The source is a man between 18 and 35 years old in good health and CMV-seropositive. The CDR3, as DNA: TGTGCCAGCAGCTCCAGCGGGAATCGGGAGACCCAGTACTTC. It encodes CASSSSGNRETQYF.